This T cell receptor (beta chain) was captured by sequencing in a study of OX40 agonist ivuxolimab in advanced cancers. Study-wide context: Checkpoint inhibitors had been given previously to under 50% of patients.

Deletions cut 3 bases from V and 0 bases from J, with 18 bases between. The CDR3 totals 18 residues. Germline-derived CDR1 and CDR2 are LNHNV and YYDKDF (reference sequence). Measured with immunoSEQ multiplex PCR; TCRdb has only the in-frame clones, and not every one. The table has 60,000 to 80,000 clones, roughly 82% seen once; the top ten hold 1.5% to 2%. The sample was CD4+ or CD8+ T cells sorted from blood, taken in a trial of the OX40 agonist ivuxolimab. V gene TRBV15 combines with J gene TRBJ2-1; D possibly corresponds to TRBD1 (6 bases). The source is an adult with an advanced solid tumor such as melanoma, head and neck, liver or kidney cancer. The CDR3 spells CATSRTVGDKSSYNEQFF. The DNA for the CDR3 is TGTGCCACCAGCAGGACCGTAGGGGACAAGAGCTCCTACAATGAGCAGTTCTTC.